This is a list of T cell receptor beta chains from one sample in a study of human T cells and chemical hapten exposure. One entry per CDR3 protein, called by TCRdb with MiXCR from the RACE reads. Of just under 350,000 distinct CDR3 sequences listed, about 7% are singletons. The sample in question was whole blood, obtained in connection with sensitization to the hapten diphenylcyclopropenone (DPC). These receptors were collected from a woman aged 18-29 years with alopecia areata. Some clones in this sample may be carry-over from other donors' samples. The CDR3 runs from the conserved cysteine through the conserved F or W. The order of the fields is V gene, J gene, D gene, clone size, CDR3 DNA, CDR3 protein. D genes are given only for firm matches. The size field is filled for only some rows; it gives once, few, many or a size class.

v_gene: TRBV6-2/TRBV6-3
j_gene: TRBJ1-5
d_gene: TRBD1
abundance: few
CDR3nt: TGTGCCAGCACCCCCGGGACAGCCGTCAATCAGCCCCAGCATTTT
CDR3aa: CASTPGTAVNQPQHF

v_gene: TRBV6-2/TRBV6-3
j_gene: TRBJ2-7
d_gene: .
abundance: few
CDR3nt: TGTGCCAGCGCGGGACTCCCCCCCTACGAGCAGTACTTC
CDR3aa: CASAGLPPYEQYF

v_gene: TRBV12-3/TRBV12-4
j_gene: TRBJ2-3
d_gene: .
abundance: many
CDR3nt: TGTGCCAGCAGTTTCAGGGGACCCACAGATACGCAGTATTTT
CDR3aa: CASSFRGPTDTQYF

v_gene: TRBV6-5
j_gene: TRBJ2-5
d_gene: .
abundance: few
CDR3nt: TGTGCCAGCAGTTACTCCTACAGAAAAGAGACCCAGTACTTC
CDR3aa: CASSYSYRKETQYF

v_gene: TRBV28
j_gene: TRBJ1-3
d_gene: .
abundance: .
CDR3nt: TGTGCCAGCCGGTTTCCAGGGTACGGAAACACCATATATTTT
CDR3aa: CASRFPGYGNTIYF

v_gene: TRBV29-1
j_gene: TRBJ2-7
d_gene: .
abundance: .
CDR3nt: TGCAGCGTTGCCCGAAACGAGGGCGAGCAGTACTTC
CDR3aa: CSVARNEGEQYF

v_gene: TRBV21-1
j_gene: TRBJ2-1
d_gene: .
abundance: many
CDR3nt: TGTGCCAGCAGCGCCAGCCCAGGGTGCCCTCGCTCCTACAATGAGCAGTTCTTC
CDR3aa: CASSASPGCPRSYNEQFF

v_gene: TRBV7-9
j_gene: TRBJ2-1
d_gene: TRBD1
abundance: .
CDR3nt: TGTGCCAGCAGCTTAGGAGGGGGCTACGTCTCTGAGCAGTTCTTC
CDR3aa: CASSLGGGYVSEQFF

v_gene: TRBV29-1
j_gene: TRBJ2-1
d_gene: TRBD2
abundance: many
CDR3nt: TGCAGCGTCGCACTAGCGAATGAGCAGTTCTTC
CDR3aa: CSVALANEQFF

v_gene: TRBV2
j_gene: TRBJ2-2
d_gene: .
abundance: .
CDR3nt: TGTGCCAGCAGTGGGGAGGCTATCCTGAGGACCGGGGAGCTGTTTTTT
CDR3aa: CASSGEAILRTGELFF

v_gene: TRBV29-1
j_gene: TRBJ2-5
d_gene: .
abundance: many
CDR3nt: TGCAGCGTTCTACGGGGCCTCCAAGAGACCCAGTACTTC
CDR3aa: CSVLRGLQETQYF

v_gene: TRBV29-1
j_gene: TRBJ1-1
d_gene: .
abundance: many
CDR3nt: TGCAGCGTTGGTTCGACGGGTGGAACTGAAGCTTTCTTT
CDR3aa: CSVGSTGGTEAFF

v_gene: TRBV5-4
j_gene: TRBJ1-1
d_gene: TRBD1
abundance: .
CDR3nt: TGTGCCAGCAGCTTCGGACAGGGGAACTTGAACACTGAAGCTTTCTTT
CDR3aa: CASSFGQGNLNTEAFF

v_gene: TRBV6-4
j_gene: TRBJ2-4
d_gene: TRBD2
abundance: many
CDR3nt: TGTGCCAGCAGTGACTCGCCAGGGACTAGCATTCAGTACTTC
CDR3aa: CASSDSPGTSIQYF

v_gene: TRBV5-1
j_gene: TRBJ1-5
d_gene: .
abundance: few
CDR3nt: TGCGCCAGCAGCTTGACACCCAGCGGTCAGCCCCAGCATTTT
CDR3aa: CASSLTPSGQPQHF

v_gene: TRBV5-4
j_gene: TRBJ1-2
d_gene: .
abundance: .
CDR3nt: TGTGCCAGCAGCTTGGACAGGGTGGGCTATGGCTACACCTTC
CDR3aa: CASSLDRVGYGYTF

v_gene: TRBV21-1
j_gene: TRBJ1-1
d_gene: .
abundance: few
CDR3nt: TGTGCCAGCAGCGCTTTGCATGGGAGCTACGGCCGAGGGGCTTTCTTT
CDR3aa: CASSALHGSYGRGAFF

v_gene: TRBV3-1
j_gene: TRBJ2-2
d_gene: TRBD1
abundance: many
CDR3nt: TGTGCCAGCAGCCCCGTCGGGACAGTAGGGGAGCTGTTTTTT
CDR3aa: CASSPVGTVGELFF

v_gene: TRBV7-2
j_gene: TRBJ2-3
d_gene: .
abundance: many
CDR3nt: TGTGCCAGCAGCTTCGACTACACAGATACGCAGTATTTT
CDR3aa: CASSFDYTDTQYF

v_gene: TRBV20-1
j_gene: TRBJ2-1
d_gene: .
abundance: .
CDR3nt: TGCAGTGCTAGGGCTCTTGAAGGGTATTCCTACAATGAGCAGTTCTTC
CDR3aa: CSARALEGYSYNEQFF

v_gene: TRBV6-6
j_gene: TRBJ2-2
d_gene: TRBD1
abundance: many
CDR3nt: TGTGCCAGCAGCCACAGGGGGATCACCGGGGAGCTGTTTTTT
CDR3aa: CASSHRGITGELFF

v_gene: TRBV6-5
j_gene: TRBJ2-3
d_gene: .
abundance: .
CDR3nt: TGTGCCAGCAGTTACTCGGACCCAGATACGCAGTTTTTT
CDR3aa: CASSYSDPDTQFF

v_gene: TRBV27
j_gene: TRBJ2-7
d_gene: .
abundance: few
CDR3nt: TGTGCCAGCAGTTTTGACTCCCCCTACGAGCAGTACTTC
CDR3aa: CASSFDSPYEQYF

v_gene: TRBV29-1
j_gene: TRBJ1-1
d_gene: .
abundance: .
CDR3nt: TGCAGCGTTGAGGACCCCGACAGGCAAACTGAAGCTTTCTTT
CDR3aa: CSVEDPDRQTEAFF

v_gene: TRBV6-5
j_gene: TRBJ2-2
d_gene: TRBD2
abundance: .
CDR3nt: TGTGCCAGCAGCCAGGAGGGAGGGCCCGGGGAGCTGTTTTTT
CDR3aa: CASSQEGGPGELFF

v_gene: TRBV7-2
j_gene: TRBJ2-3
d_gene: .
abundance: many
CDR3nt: TGTGCCAGCAGCTTAGAGGCGGGCCGACCCACAGATACGCAGTATTTT
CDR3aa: CASSLEAGRPTDTQYF

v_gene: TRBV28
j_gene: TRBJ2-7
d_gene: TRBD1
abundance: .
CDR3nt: TGTGCCAGCAGTACGACAGGGGGCGAGCAGTACTTC
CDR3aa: CASSTTGGEQYF

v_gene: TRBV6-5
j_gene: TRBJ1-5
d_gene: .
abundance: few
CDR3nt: TGTGCCACCCGGGGGATGCAGGATAGCAATCAGCCCCAGCATTTT
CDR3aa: CATRGMQDSNQPQHF

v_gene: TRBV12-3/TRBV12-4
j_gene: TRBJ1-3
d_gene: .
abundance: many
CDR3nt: TGTGCCAGCAGTTTCCGAAACACCATATATTTT
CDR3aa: CASSFRNTIYF

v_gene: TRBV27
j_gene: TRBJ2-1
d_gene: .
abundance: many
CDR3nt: TGTGCCAGCAGCCACCTACCTTACAATGAGCAGTTCTTC
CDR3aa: CASSHLPYNEQFF

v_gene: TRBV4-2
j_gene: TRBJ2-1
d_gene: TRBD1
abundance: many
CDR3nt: TGTGCCAGCAGCCAAGCCCGGACAGGGGGCGAATACAATGAGCAGTTCTTC
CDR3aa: CASSQARTGGEYNEQFF

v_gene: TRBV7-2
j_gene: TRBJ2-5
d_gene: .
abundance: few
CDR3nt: TGTGCCAGCAGCGCCGTAGGACAGCAGCAAGAGACCCAGTACTTC
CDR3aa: CASSAVGQQQETQYF

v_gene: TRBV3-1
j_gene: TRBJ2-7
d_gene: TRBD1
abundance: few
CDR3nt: TGTGCCAGCAGCCAAGCGGGGACAGGGGGCTACGAGCAGTACTTC
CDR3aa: CASSQAGTGGYEQYF

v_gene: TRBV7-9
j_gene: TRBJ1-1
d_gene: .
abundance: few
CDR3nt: TGTGCCAGCAGCTCCGAACGGGACCGAGCTTTCTTT
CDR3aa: CASSSERDRAFF

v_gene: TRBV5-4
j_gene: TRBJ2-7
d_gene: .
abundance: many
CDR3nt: TGTGCCAGCAGCTCGGACACGACCTACGAGCAGTACTTC
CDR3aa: CASSSDTTYEQYF

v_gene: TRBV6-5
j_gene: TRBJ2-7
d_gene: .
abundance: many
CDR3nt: TGTGCCAGCAGTTACGGATTTCTGGGGGGTGAGTACTTC
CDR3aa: CASSYGFLGGEYF

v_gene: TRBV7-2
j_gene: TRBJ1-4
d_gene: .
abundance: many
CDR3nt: TGTGCCAGCAGAGGGACGGGAGTGTCTAATGAAAAACTGTTTTTT
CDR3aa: CASRGTGVSNEKLFF

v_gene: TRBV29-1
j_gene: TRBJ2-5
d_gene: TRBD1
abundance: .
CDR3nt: TGCAGCATTAAACTCAGGGGGAACCAAGAGACCCAGTACTTC
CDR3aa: CSIKLRGNQETQYF

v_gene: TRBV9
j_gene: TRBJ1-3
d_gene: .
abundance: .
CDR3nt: TGTGCCAGCAGCGTAACCCCACTCGGAAACACCATATATTTT
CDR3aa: CASSVTPLGNTIYF

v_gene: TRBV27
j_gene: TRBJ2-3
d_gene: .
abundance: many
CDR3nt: TGTGCCAGCAGTCCCTTTAGGCAGGGGAGCACAGATACGCAGTATTTT
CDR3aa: CASSPFRQGSTDTQYF

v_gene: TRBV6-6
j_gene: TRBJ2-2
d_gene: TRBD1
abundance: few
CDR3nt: TGTGCCAGCATCAGAGTCTTAGGGACAGCCTCCACCGGGGAGCTGTTTTTT
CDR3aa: CASIRVLGTASTGELFF

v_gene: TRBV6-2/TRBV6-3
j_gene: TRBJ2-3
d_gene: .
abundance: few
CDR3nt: TGTGCCAGCAGTTCCCGGGCCGTAACAGATACGCAGTATTTT
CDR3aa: CASSSRAVTDTQYF

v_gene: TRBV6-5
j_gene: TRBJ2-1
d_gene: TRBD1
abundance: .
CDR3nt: TGTGCCAGCAGTTCGACAGGGGGCGCGGGTTCTGATGAGCAGTTCTTC
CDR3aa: CASSSTGGAGSDEQFF

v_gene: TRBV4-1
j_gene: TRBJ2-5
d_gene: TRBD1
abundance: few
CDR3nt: TGCGCCAGCAGCCAAGCCGGGACAGAAGAGACCCAGTACTTC
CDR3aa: CASSQAGTEETQYF

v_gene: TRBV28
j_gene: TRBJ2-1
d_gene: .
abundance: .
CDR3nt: TGTGCCAGCAGTCCGCCCGGAGCGACCTACAATGAGCAGTTCTTC
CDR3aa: CASSPPGATYNEQFF

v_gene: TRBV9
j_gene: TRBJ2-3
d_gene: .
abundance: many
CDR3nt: TGTGCCAGCAGCGACCCCCATCAGCCGGATGACAGGTTCAGCACAGATACGCAGTATTTT
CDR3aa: CASSDPHQPDDRFSTDTQYF